This entry lists 7 T cell receptor beta chains sequenced from one sample in a study of T and B cells in COVID-19 patients (dated by TCRdb to 2019 to 2021). Sequencing took place on an Illumina MiSeq. Multiplex PCR with BIOMED2 TRB-A/B primer pools was used to amplify TRB rearrangements. TCRdb redid the processing of the public reads, applying fastp at Q25 and MiXCR, and retained in-frame beta chains. CDR3 protein duplicates are merged, each entry listing the most common genes and DNA. Counted in this sample were approximately 4,000 distinct CDR3 sequences; approximately 23% of them appeared once. Just under 30% of the sample lies in the top ten. Genomic DNA extracted from blood was used in amounts of about 250-550 ng for amplification of TRB repertoires. The material sequenced was blood. The receptors were gathered from a human donor with active COVID-19.

In its sample, this clonotype is medium-sized. The V and J genes are TRBV6-5 and TRBJ1-2; no clear D gene. Trimming stripped 0 bases from V and 0 bases from J, with 5 bases between. CDR1 and CDR2 from the germline V gene are MNHEY and SVGAGI. The CDR3 sequence is 14 residues long. The CDR3 here is CASSYSRANYGYTF. The CDR3 region has the DNA TGTGCCAGCAGTTACTCGAGAGCTAACTATGGCTACACCTTC.

This clonotype is termed medium-sized (0.01 to 0.1%). The rearrangement links TRBV7-9 to TRBJ1-2; 7 bases align to TRBD1. Per the germline V gene, CDR1 is SEHNR and CDR2 is FQNEAQ (reference sequence). The V segment lost 1 base and the J segment 7 bases; nucleotides outside the gene matches: 3. The CDR3 has 13 amino acids. The CDR3: CASSLEGASGYTF. In DNA, the CDR3 is TGTGCCAGCAGCTTAGAGGGGGCGAGTGGCTACACCTTC.

By frequency in the sample, this clonotype is medium-sized. The chain employs TRBV27 and TRBJ1-2, with D maybe TRBD1 (5 bases). This CDR3 has 14 residues. The germline V gene encodes CDR1 MNHEY and CDR2 SMNVEV (reference sequence). Trimming removed 8 bases at V and 3 bases at J, with 16 bases between. The CDR3 coding sequence is TGTGCCAGCCACCGGATCGGGGGAGACTATGGCTACACCTTC. This gives the protein CASHRIGGDYGYTF.

Only a few counts were recorded for this clonotype. The V and J genes are TRBV7-9 and TRBJ1-4, with 10 bases aligning to TRBD1. V dropped 3 bases and J dropped 8; count of bases not matched to a gene: 6. Germline-derived CDR1 and CDR2 are SEHNR and FQNEAQ (reference sequence). This CDR3 has 15 amino acids. In DNA form, the CDR3 reads TGTGCCAGCAGCTTGCACGGGACAGGGGTCGAAAAACTGTTTTTT. Translation gives CASSLHGTGVEKLFF. The variable domain in full, with the rest retrieved from reference TRBV7-9 and TRBJ1-4, is DTGVSQNPRHKITKRGQNVTFRCDPISEHNRLYWYRQTLGQGPEFLTYFQNEAQLEKSRLLSDRFSAERPKGSFSTLEIQRTEQGDSAMYLCASSLHGTGVEKLFFGSGTQLSVL.

This clonotype is medium-sized (0.01 to 0.1%). This chain uses TRBV5-5 with TRBJ2-2; D gene uncertain. This CDR3 spans 14 amino acids. CDR1 is SGHKS and CDR2 is YYEKEE in the germline V gene (reference sequence). Trimming shortened V by 1 base and J by 0 bases, and 4 bases separated the two germline ends. The CDR3 loop is CASSLLANTGELFF. The CDR3 DNA sequence: TGTGCCAGCAGCTTGTTAGCGAACACCGGGGAGCTGTTTTTT.

This clonotype appeared a few times. Relative to the germline gene, one junction end is altered; a read error may explain this. The gene calls are TRBV6-2 or TRBV6-3 and TRBJ2-4; D unclear. The germline V gene has CDR1 MNHEY and CDR2 SVGEGT. The CDR3 runs 12 residues. The CDR3 DNA follows: TGTGCCAGCAGTTACCCCCTAAACGTTCAGTACTTC. Its protein product is CASSYPLNVQYF.

Sample share makes this clonotype medium-sized (0.01 to 0.1%). DNA of the CDR3: TGTGCCAGTAGTATAGTAGGGACGGCAAATCAGCCCCAGCATTTT. Encoded protein: CASSIVGTANQPQHF. The V gene is TRBV19, the J gene TRBJ1-5; D perhaps matches TRBD1 (5 bases). Per germline, CDR1 LNHDA and CDR2 SQIVND (reference sequence). CDR3 length: 15 amino acids. Trimming stripped 1 base from V and 4 bases from J, with 11 bases between.